The 7 T cell receptor beta chains given below trace back to one sample, sequenced in a study of early T cells in non-severe SARS-CoV-2 infection. TCRdb re-analysed the 5' RACE reads in MiXCR, keeping a single row per CDR3 protein. This sample yields fewer than 85,000 distinct CDR3 sequences, of which around 15% are seen a single time; around 12% belongs to the top ten. Input material: whole blood. The receptors derive from an adult who was a healthcare worker with PCR-confirmed SARS-CoV-2 infection or an uninfected control (not recorded which).

The chain combines TRBV6-2 or TRBV6-3 with TRBJ2-7; 11 nucleotides align to TRBD1. The CDR3 sequence is 15 residues long. J gave up 4 bases and V 6 bases, and 8 bases lay outside the gene matches. CDR1 MNHEY and CDR2 SVGEGT come from the germline V gene. In nucleotides, the CDR3 is TGTGCCAGCAGACCCGGACAGGGGGCGAGGTACGAGCAGTACTTC. Its protein is CASRPGQGARYEQYF.

V and J are TRBV7-9 and TRBJ1-1, with D perhaps TRBD1 (5 bases). V was trimmed by 5 bases and J by 0 bases, leaving 22 bases between them. Germline V lookup: CDR1 SEHNR, CDR2 FQNEAQ (reference sequence). The CDR3 extends over 18 amino acids. In DNA, the CDR3 is TGTGCCAGCAGCCCAGGGTTAGGGCAGGGTCCCCTGAACACTGAAGCTTTCTTT. Protein product: CASSPGLGQGPLNTEAFF.

The rearrangement joins TRBV4-3 to TRBJ1-2; D is unresolved. The V gene's germline CDR1 is LGHNA and CDR2 YSLEER. The V end lost 3 bases, the J end lost 0 bases, and 17 bases lay between the germline ends. The CDR3 consists of 17 residues. DNA of the CDR3: TGCGCCAGCAGCCAGGGAAGAGGAAGGGCAGCTAACTATGGCTACACCTTC. This sequence encodes CASSQGRGRAANYGYTF.

This clonotype was seen more than once but under ten times. V and J are TRBV20-1 and TRBJ2-5; TRBD1 might be the D (5 bases). V was cut by 6 bases and J by 3 bases, with 5 bases left in between. In germline, CDR1 is DFQATT, CDR2 SNEGSKA (reference sequence). The CDR3 runs 10 residues. CDR3 sequence reads: CSAQEETQYF. The CDR3 DNA is TGCAGTGCACAGGAAGAGACCCAGTACTTC.

The chain employs TRBV4-1 and TRBJ2-2, with TRBD1 identical over 8 bases. CDR1 and CDR2 from the germline V gene are MGHRA and YSYEKL. V trimming: 4 bases; J trimming: 3 bases; junction bases outside the gene matches: 10. The CDR3 contains 17 residues. Written as DNA, the CDR3 is TGCGCCAGCAGCCCTCTACAGGGGGGAAAGGACACCGGGGAGCTGTTTTTT. It codes for CASSPLQGGKDTGELFF.

V usage is TRBV6-2 or TRBV6-3 and J usage is TRBJ2-7, with 7 positions matching TRBD2. Germline CDR1 and CDR2: MNHEY and SVGEGT. The trim removed 0 bases at V and 2 bases at J, leaving 4 bases unmatched. The CDR3 totals 15 residues. For the CDR3, the DNA is TGTGCCAGCAGTTACTCGACCAGCGGGGCCTACGAGCAGTACTTC. It translates to CASSYSTSGAYEQYF.

This clonotype was detected only a few times. This rearrangement joins TRBV7-8 to TRBJ2-3, with TRBD1 matching over 8 bases. CDR3 length: 15 residues. Germline CDR1 reads SGHVS; CDR2 reads FQNEAQ. J gave up 2 bases and V 5 bases, and 6 bases lay outside the gene matches. The CDR3 spells CASSDWTGLTDTQYF. The CDR3 DNA reads as TGTGCCAGCAGCGATTGGACAGGGCTCACAGATACGCAGTATTTT.